These T cell receptor beta chains were read from a single sample in a study of T cells in narcolepsy. Sequenced by immunoSEQ multiplex PCR; TCRdb stores in-frame clones only, minus some. The data show some 32,000 clones, roughly 78% seen once. Sequencing used CD45RA- memory CD4+ T cells from PBMCs. These receptors were obtained from a human donor with narcolepsy. CDR3s include the opening cysteine and the closing phenylalanine or tryptophan. The D gene is left open where the match is weak. Size values are once, few and many counts, or a class for expanded clones, and some rows have none.

V	size	J	D	CDR3	DNA
TRBV20-1	.	TRBJ2-1	.	CSANDYNEQFF	TGCAGTGCTAATGACTACAATGAGCAGTTCTTC
TRBV13	.	TRBJ2-1	.	CASSPPGGSVYNEQFF	TGTGCCAGCAGCCCCCCAGGGGGGTCCGTCTACAATGAGCAGTTCTTC
TRBV7-6	.	TRBJ1-5	.	CASTVDRATGFQHF	TGTGCCAGCACAGTGGATAGGGCCACAGGGTTCCAGCATTTT
TRBV14	.	TRBJ2-4	.	CASSQGGIQYF	TGTGCCAGCAGCCAGGGTGGCATTCAGTACTTC
TRBV5-1	.	TRBJ2-7	.	CASRVTGNQPYEQYF	TGCGCCAGCAGGGTGACCGGGAATCAACCCTACGAGCAGTACTTC
TRBV5-4	.	TRBJ2-7	.	CASSSEPVTTEQYF	TGTGCCAGCAGCTCAGAACCGGTCACGACCGAGCAGTACTTC
TRBV18	.	TRBJ1-3	.	CASSPQVAGNTIYF	TGTGCCAGCTCACCTCAGGTAGCTGGAAACACCATATATTTT
TRBV7-3	.	TRBJ2-1	TRBD2	CASSSGLAGVDEQFF	TGTGCCAGCAGCTCGGGACTAGCGGGAGTAGATGAGCAGTTCTTC
TRBV13	.	TRBJ2-3	.	CASSFNRLRSTDTQYF	TGTGCCAGCAGCTTCAATAGGCTACGTAGCACAGATACGCAGTATTTT
TRBV7-8	.	TRBJ2-4	TRBD1	CASSLAAGGKNIQYF	TGTGCCAGCAGCTTGGCTGCAGGGGGCAAAAACATTCAGTACTTC
TRBV28	.	TRBJ2-3	.	CASSLSGDTQYF	TGTGCCAGCAGTTTGTCCGGGGATACGCAGTATTTT
TRBV21-1	.	TRBJ2-7	.	CVRGGEDYEQYF	TGTGTTAGGGGAGGGGAGGACTACGAGCAGTACTTC
TRBV19	.	TRBJ2-3	TRBD1	CASTPGGPLTDTQYF	TGTGCCAGTACCCCAGGGGGCCCCCTCACAGATACGCAGTATTTT
TRBV11-2	.	TRBJ2-7	.	CASSSPWTYTYEQYF	TGTGCCAGCAGCTCTCCCTGGACCTACACCTACGAGCAGTACTTC
TRBV28	.	TRBJ2-7	TRBD1	CASSFPDRGGREQYF	TGTGCCAGCAGTTTCCCTGACAGGGGGGGTAGGGAGCAGTACTTC
TRBV6-1	.	TRBJ1-3	.	CASTPTANSGNTIYF	TGTGCCAGCACACCTACAGCCAACTCTGGAAACACCATATATTTT
TRBV6-5	.	TRBJ1-5	TRBD1	CASRRGRNQPQHF	TGTGCCAGCAGAAGGGGGCGGAATCAGCCCCAGCATTTT
TRBV7-8	once	TRBJ2-7	.	CASSPGRGGEQYF	TGTGCCAGCAGCCCCGGTCGTGGGGGCGAGCAGTACTTC
TRBV12-5	.	TRBJ1-1	.	CASGLTGPPGFGTEAFF	TGTGCTAGTGGTTTGACTGGACCGCCCGGGTTTGGGACTGAAGCTTTCTTT
TRBV6-5	few	TRBJ2-3	.	CASSYSKGWRDTQYF	TGTGCCAGCAGTTACTCGAAAGGTTGGAGGGATACGCAGTATTTT
TRBV10-2	.	TRBJ1-6	TRBD1	CASRRDRVSTSPLHF	TGCGCCAGCAGACGGGACAGGGTCAGTACTTCACCCCTCCACTTT
TRBV6-1	.	TRBJ1-5	.	CASSVGQGNQPQHF	TGTGCCAGCAGTGTGGGCCAGGGCAATCAGCCCCAGCATTTT
TRBV13	.	TRBJ2-7	TRBD2	CASRHTSGGLYEQYF	TGTGCCAGCAGACACACTAGCGGGGGGCTCTACGAGCAGTACTTC
TRBV2	.	TRBJ2-7	.	CASSRDRTLYEQYF	TGTGCCAGCAGCCGAGACCGGACCCTCTACGAGCAGTACTTC
TRBV7-8	.	TRBJ2-2	TRBD2	CASSLLAGGPDTGELFF	TGTGCCAGCAGCCTGTTAGCGGGGGGACCTGACACCGGGGAGCTGTTTTTT
TRBV6-5	once	TRBJ1-2	TRBD1	CASSYEGAGGYTF	TGTGCCAGCAGTTACGAGGGGGCGGGAGGCTACACCTTC
TRBV6-5	.	TRBJ1-1	.	CASALRVNTEAFF	TGTGCCAGCGCCTTACGGGTGAACACTGAAGCTTTCTTT
TRBV7-9	.	TRBJ2-3	TRBD2	CASSLGWGGLARTDTQYF	TGTGCCAGCAGCTTAGGCTGGGGTGGACTAGCTCGCACAGATACGCAGTATTTT
TRBV9	.	TRBJ1-6	.	CASSPLPGGLNSPLHF	TGTGCCAGCAGCCCCTTGCCGGGGGGCCTTAATTCACCCCTCCACTTT